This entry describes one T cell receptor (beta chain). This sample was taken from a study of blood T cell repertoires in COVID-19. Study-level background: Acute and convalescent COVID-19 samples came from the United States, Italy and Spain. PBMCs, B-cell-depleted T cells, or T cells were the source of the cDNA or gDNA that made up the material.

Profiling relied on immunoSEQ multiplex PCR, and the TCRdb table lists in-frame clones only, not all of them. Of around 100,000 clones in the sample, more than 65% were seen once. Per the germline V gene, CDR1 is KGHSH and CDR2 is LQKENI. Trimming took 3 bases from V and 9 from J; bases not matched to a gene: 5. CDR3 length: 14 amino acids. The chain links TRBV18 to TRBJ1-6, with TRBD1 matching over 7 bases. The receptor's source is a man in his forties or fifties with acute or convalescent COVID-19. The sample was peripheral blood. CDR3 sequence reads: CASSPGQTTSPLHF. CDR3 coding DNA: TGTGCCAGCTCACCGGGACAGACCACTTCACCCCTCCACTTT.